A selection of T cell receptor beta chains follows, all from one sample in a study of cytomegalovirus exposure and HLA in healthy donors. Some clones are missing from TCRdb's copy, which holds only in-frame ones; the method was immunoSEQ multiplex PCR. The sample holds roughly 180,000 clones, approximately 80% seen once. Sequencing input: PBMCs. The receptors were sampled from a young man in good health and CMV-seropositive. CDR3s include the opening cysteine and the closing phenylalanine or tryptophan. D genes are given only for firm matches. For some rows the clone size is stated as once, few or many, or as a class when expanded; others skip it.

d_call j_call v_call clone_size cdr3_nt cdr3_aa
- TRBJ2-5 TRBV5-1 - TGCGCCAGCAGCTTGGCCCTTCGTCAAGAGACCCAGTACTTC CASSLALRQETQYF
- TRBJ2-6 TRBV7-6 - TGTGCCAGCAGCTTAGGAGGAGGGGCCAACGTCCTGACTTTC CASSLGGGANVLTF
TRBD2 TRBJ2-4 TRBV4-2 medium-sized TGTGCCAGCAGCCAAGGGGATGCGAGCGGGAACCTAGCCAAAAACATTCAGTACTTC CASSQGDASGNLAKNIQYF
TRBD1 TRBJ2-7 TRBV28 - TGTGCCAGCAGTCATGACAGGGGTTTAAGGTACGAGCAGTACTTC CASSHDRGLRYEQYF
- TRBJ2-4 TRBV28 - TGTGCCAGCAGATCAGGGTCGTTGGCCAAAAACATTCAGTACTTC CASRSGSLAKNIQYF
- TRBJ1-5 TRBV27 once TGTGCCAGCAGTTCCGATCTAGGCAATCAGCCCCAGCATTTT CASSSDLGNQPQHF
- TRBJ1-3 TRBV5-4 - TGTGCCAGCAGCTTGTCTTCCCCCCCCGGAAACACCATATATTTT CASSLSSPPGNTIYF
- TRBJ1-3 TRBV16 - TGTGCCAGCAGCCAAGGGAAGATGACTACTCGAAACACCATATATTTT CASSQGKMTTRNTIYF
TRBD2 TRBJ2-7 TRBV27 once TGTGCCAGCAGTTCCGGGACTAGGGCCTCCTACGAGCAGTACTTC CASSSGTRASYEQYF
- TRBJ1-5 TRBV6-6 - TGTGCCAGCAGTACAGGGTATTATAGCAATCAGCCCCAGCATTTT CASSTGYYSNQPQHF
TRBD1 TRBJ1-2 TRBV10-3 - TGTGCCATCAACCCGGACAGGGAGAGCTATGGCTACACCTTC CAINPDRESYGYTF
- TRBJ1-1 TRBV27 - TGTGCCAGCAACCTCAGGGGGAACACTGAAGCTTTCTTT CASNLRGNTEAFF
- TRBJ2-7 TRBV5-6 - TGTGCCAGCAGCTTGCTAACGCACAGCACCTACGAGCAGTACTTC CASSLLTHSTYEQYF
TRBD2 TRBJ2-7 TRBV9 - TGTGCCAGCACCGCCAGCGGGACCTCCTACGAGCAGTACTTC CASTASGTSYEQYF
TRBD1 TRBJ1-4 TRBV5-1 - TGCGCCAGCAGCATACAGGGGGCCGATGAAAAACTGTTTTTT CASSIQGADEKLFF
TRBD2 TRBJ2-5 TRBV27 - TGTGCCAGCAGTTTCCTATGGCGGGAGGGGGTAGAAGAGACCCAGTACTTC CASSFLWREGVEETQYF
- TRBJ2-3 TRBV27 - TGTGCCAGCAGTCTTGGGGGCATAGATACGCAGTATTTT CASSLGGIDTQYF
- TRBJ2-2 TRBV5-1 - TGCGCCAGCAGCTTGGCCGGTGCAGGGAGGGGGGAGCTGTTTTTT CASSLAGAGRGELFF
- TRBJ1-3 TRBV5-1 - TGCGCCAGCAGCTTGGATGGCATCGGGGACTTGTCAGGAAACACCATATATTTT CASSLDGIGDLSGNTIYF
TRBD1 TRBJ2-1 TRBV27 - TGTGCCAGCATGACGGGACAGCGATCCTACAATGAGCAGTTCTTC CASMTGQRSYNEQFF
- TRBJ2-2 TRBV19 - TGTGCCAGTAGTCCTACAAGGGGAGGCGGGGAGCTGTTTTTT CASSPTRGGGELFF
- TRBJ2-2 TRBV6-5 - TGTGCCAGCAACCCTTCGGGCACCGGGGAGCTGTTTTTT CASNPSGTGELFF
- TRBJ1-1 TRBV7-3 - TGTGCCAGCAGCTTAAGCGGGGGTGATCTTAACACTGAAGCTTTCTTT CASSLSGGDLNTEAFF
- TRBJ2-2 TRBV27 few TGTGCCAGCAGGGGGACTGGGCACGCCGGGGAGCTGTTTTTT CASRGTGHAGELFF
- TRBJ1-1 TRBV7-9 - TGTGCCAGCAGCCAACCACGGGGATCTGAAGCTTTCTTT CASSQPRGSEAFF
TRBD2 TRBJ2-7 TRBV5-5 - TGTGCCAGCAGCATGACTAGCGGGGTGATCTACGAGCAGTACTTC CASSMTSGVIYEQYF
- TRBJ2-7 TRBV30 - TGTGCCTGGAGCCTACTCAGGGAGCAGTACTTC CAWSLLREQYF
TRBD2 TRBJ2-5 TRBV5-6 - TGTGCCAGCAGCCCGACTTATGCGGGGGGGCACCAAGAGACCCAGTACTTC CASSPTYAGGHQETQYF
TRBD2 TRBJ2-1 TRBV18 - TGTGCCAGCTCACCCAGCGGGAGCGGGTACAATGAGCAGTTCTTC CASSPSGSGYNEQFF
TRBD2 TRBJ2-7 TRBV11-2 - TGTGCCAGCAGCCCTAGCGGGAGTCTTGAAACGCGGTACGAGCAGTACTTC CASSPSGSLETRYEQYF
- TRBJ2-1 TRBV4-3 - TGCGCCAGCAGCCAAGACCCCCCCCGGAGCGGCTCCTACAATGAGCAGTTCTTC CASSQDPPRSGSYNEQFF
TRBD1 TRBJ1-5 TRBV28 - TGTGCCAGCAGCCCGGGACAGTTTGGTCAGCCCCAGCATTTT CASSPGQFGQPQHF
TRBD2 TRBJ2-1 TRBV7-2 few TGTGCCAGCAGCTTAAGACAATTTCCGGGACTACAGTTCTTC CASSLRQFPGLQFF
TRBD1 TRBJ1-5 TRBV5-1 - TGCGCCAGCAGCTTGGGCGACAGGGGCAATCAGCCCCAGCATTTT CASSLGDRGNQPQHF